This T cell receptor (beta chain) was sequenced in a study of blood T cell repertoires in COVID-19 (dated by TCRdb to 2018 to 2020). About the full investigation: Samples covering the acute and convalescent phases of COVID-19 were provided by collaborators in the United States, Italy and Spain. The sample metadata nearly always contained a de-identified subject ID, COVID-19 status, age in years and sex. The material from the prospective study consisted of cDNA or gDNA derived from T cells, B-cell-depleted T cells, or PBMCs. Subjects who had been exposed to COVID-19, were actively infected with it, or had recovered from it provided the deeply sampled blood TCRbeta repertoires that made up the dataset. Samples were obtained from the ongoing ImmuneRACE study (first 160 participants) and from about 1,300 subjects provided by 6 global collaborators. A freely available public database, intended as a resource for researchers studying the immune response to SARS-CoV-2, is where the repertoires were released. Where available, HLA class I and class II types were obtained from metadata supplied by the sample provider rather than from assay-based typing. What the authors observed across the whole study: Clinical and demographic metadata were provided uncurated, with the amount varying by source and participant.

Remarks on this clone: Its antigen is still unknown. No much larger clonotype is one base removed from it; base qualities were not supplied.

Samples from volunteer blood donors who had recovered from COVID-19 were contributed by a second Seattle source. Whole blood was collected in K2EDTA tubes by collaborating institutions according to the institutions' own protocols. For TCRbeta analysis, collaborator samples were shipped as frozen whole blood, as isolated PBMCs, or as DNA extracted from either sample type. The immunoSEQ Assay, a bias-controlled multiplex PCR, was used to amplify TCRbeta CDR3 regions from genomic DNA. The study's processing was this. The number of nucleated cells in each sample was estimated by amplification of reference gene primers within the assay. Sequence reads were collapsed and filtered to measure the absolute abundance of every unique TCRbeta CDR3 rearrangement. For each sample, productive Simpson clonality was calculated by taking the square root of Simpson's diversity index across productive rearrangements. The immuneACCESS repertoire file appears here via TCRdb, limited to in-frame rearrangements. These files lack a portion of the clones; in checked studies, under half of the deficit traces to unresolved V genes, and the cause of the others is not known. Clone size and V and J calls were adopted from that table, with D and trimming inferred from the DNA. The sample yields under 200,000 clones; 88% were counted once. The top ten clones comprise roughly 2% of the sample.

The CDR1 and CDR2 encoded by the germline V gene are MDHEN and SYDVKM. Counted from cysteine to phenylalanine, this CDR3 has 14 amino acids. The only DNA kept is the CDR3, 42 bases in frame from the first base. Relative to germline, V is 4 bases shorter and J is 4 bases shorter, with 13 bases between their ends. This receptor was identified in a man in his fifties who had recovered from COVID-19. The sequenced sample was peripheral blood. Here the chain combines TRBV28 and TRBJ1-2; the D gene is unclear. The bases read TGTGCCAGCAGTTACCCCCTCGGCGGCTATGGCTACACCTTC. Its translation reads: CASSYPLGGYGYTF.